One and the same sample provided the 11 T cell receptor beta chains below, sequenced in a study of long-term antiretroviral therapy in people with HIV. An immunoSEQ assay, version v3.0, was performed at survey level. Assay used: immunoSEQ multiplex PCR; TCRdb lists only in-frame clones, some missing. The sample consists of 20,000 to 30,000 clones, more than 75% of them appearing once. Specimen: unsorted PBMCs, collected about 5 years after starting antiretroviral therapy. These receptors came from a man in his forties with HIV.

This rearrangement joins TRBV5-1 to TRBJ2-3; TRBD2 aligns across 7 bases. Germline CDR1 reads SGHRS; CDR2 reads YFSETQ. The J segment lost 0 bases and the V segment lost 0 bases, leaving 10 bases of the junction unmatched. CDR3 length equals 18 residues. Written as DNA, the CDR3 is TGCGCCAGCAGCTTGGAAGGGGCTGGGACTACCAGCACAGATACGCAGTATTTT. Its translation: CASSLEGAGTTSTDTQYF.

V gene TRBV7-2 combines with J gene TRBJ2-1; no clear D. Germline V gives CDR1 SGHTA, CDR2 FQGNSA. V lost 0 bases and J lost 3, with 9 bases in between. The CDR3 covers 15 residues. The CDR3 DNA reads TGTGCCAGCAGCTTAGCGCGAGGAGTCTACAATGAGCAGTTCTTC. Protein: CASSLARGVYNEQFF.

The rearrangement links TRBV27 to TRBJ2-2; 8 positions agree with TRBD2. Germline V gives CDR1 MNHEY, CDR2 SMNVEV (reference sequence). The CDR3 is 19 residues long. With V trimmed by 6 bases and J by 1 base, 16 bases remained unmatched. The CDR3 sequence is CASSPQTGGRTRNTGELFF. The CDR3, as DNA: TGTGCCAGCAGCCCCCAGACGGGCGGGAGGACCAGGAACACCGGGGAGCTGTTTTTT.

This clone was detected once. The chain combines TRBV7-8 with TRBJ2-1; D remains unclear. The CDR3 totals 15 residues. Trimming pared 4 bases from V and 0 bases from J, leaving 10 bases between. Germline V gene data show CDR1 as SGHVS and CDR2 as FQNEAQ. In DNA, the CDR3 is TGTGCCAGCAGCTCCCCGGTTAGCTCCTACAATGAGCAGTTCTTC. As protein: CASSSPVSSYNEQFF. The whole variable domain, filled in from reference TRBV7-8 and TRBJ2-1, reads GAGVSQSPRYKVAKRGQDVALRCDPISGHVSLFWYQQALGQGPEFLTYFQNEAQLDKSGLPSDRFFAERPEGSVSTLKIQRTQQEDSAVYLCASSSPVSSYNEQFFGPGTRLTVL.

The V call is TRBV7-2, the J call TRBJ2-1; 13 nucleotides agree with TRBD2. From germline, CDR1 is SGHTA and CDR2 FQGNSA. The V gene end was trimmed by 5 bases and the J gene end by 2 bases; junction bases not matched to a gene: 6. There are 17 residues in the CDR3. CDR3 loop: CASSTRGLAGPYNEQFF. The CDR3, as DNA: TGTGCCAGCAGCACCAGGGGACTAGCGGGACCCTACAATGAGCAGTTCTTC.

The chain links TRBV5-1 to TRBJ2-5; 9 nucleotides align to TRBD1. V dropped 3 bases and J dropped 4; count of bases not matched to a gene: 10. Per the germline V gene, CDR1 is SGHRS and CDR2 is YFSETQ. The CDR3 has 16 amino acids. CDR3 DNA sequence: TGCGCCAGCAGCTCGAATCCGGGACAGGGCAGAGAGACCCAGTACTTC. This encodes CASSSNPGQGRETQYF.

The genes are TRBV14 and TRBJ2-1; D gene uncertain. CDR1 is SGHDN and CDR2 is FVKESK in the germline V gene. CDR3 length: 15 amino acids. V was shortened by 3 bases and J by 8 bases, with 17 bases between the two germline ends. CDR3 nucleotides: TGTGCCAGCAGCCACCCAACGTTTGGGCAGGATGAGCAGTTCTTC. This gives the protein CASSHPTFGQDEQFF. Combining the CDR3 with reference TRBV14 and TRBJ2-1 gives the whole variable domain EAGVTQFPSHSVIEKGQTVTLRCDPISGHDNLYWYRRVMGKEIKFLLHFVKESKQDESGMPNNRFLAERTGGTYSTLKVQPAELEDSGVYFCASSHPTFGQDEQFFGPGTRLTVL.

This chain joins TRBV14 and TRBJ1-2; D perhaps matches TRBD1 (5 bases). This CDR3 is 17 amino acids long. V lost 0 bases and J 10 bases, leaving 24 bases between the germline ends. Germline CDR1 reads SGHDN; CDR2 reads FVKESK. The CDR3 sequence: CASSQDHGGTDAWSYTF. The CDR3, as DNA: TGTGCCAGCAGCCAAGATCATGGAGGGACCGACGCCTGGTCCTACACCTTC.

This chain joins TRBV29-1 and TRBJ2-7, with D possibly being TRBD2 (6 bases). This CDR3 is 13 amino acids long. Trimming pared 6 bases from V and 2 bases from J, leaving 14 bases between. Germline V CDR1 and CDR2: SQVTM, ANQGSEA. The CDR3 loop reads CSVDGDSPYEQYF. CDR3 DNA sequence: TGCAGCGTGGACGGGGACTCCCCCTACGAGCAGTACTTC.

This clone has just a few counts. The chain couples TRBV5-1 to TRBJ2-7; perhaps D is TRBD1 or TRBD2 (5 bases each). Deletions cut 4 bases from V and 5 bases from J, with 16 bases between. The V gene's germline CDR1 is SGHRS and CDR2 YFSETQ. This CDR3 is built from 14 residues. The CDR3 loop is CASSVSRGVDEQYF. Written as DNA, the CDR3 is TGCGCCAGCAGCGTAAGTAGGGGAGTCGACGAGCAGTACTTC.

The V gene is TRBV7-9, the J gene TRBJ1-1; D remains unclear. CDR1 and CDR2 (germline): SEHNR, FQNEAQ (reference sequence). There are 13 residues in the CDR3. The germline V and J ends were trimmed by 3 bases and 0 bases, with 5 bases remaining between them. The CDR3 loop is CASSLEVNTEAFF. The CDR3, as DNA: TGTGCCAGCAGCTTGGAAGTGAACACTGAAGCTTTCTTT.